This T cell receptor beta chain was obtained from a study of T-cell memory formation after mild COVID-19. Background on the study: Clustering of TCRs was largely donor specific.

A single record per CDR3 protein comes from TCRdb applying MiXCR to the 5' RACE reads. The sample lists about 410,000 distinct CDR3 sequences, around 17% seen once, with 20% to 25% in the top ten. The sequenced sample consisted of PBMCs or a T cell subset sorted from them (not recorded which). The receptor was isolated from a man younger than 35 who had mild COVID-19 (a few samples of this study predate the infection). Cell type and time point are not known.

As DNA, the CDR3 is TGTGCCAGCAGTTACGGAGGGGGCGATGGCTACACCTTC. Protein product: CASSYGGGDGYTF. The V and J genes are TRBV6-2 or TRBV6-3 and TRBJ1-2, with 7 bases identical to TRBD1. The junction had 3 bases not matched to a gene; V was cut back by 2 bases and J by 6 bases. The germline gives CDR1 MNHEY, CDR2 SVGEGT. The CDR3 runs 13 residues.